The source of this TCR beta chain is a study of blood T cell dynamics during melanoma immunotherapy. At the level of the study: First-line therapy was either pembrolizumab or nivolumab with ipilimumab for metastatic melanoma. Regarding the study as a whole: Immune-effector CD8+ cells best matched cell-free DNA CDR3 sequences and were most clonal.

Stated time point: week 3, after first cycle of checkpoint inhibitor. At 12 weeks after first infusion, RECIST 1.1 defined response for most patients. The assay received all extracted DNA from sorted CD8+ subsets. The assay was immunoSEQ multiplex PCR, and TCRdb's table has in-frame clones only and misses some. The data contain roughly 16,000 clones, approximately 94% of them singletons. Notes on this clone: The antigen remains unidentified.

This specimen consisted of effector memory CD8+ T cells from blood, obtained from a patient treated with checkpoint blockade. The receptor was isolated from a human donor with melanoma.

In DNA, the CDR3 is TGTGCCAGCGGAAGGACTAGCGACCACAATGAGCAGTTCTTC. Protein sequence: CASGRTSDHNEQFF. The chain has TRBV27 and TRBJ2-1; 9 bases match TRBD2. The CDR3 runs to 14 residues. Per the germline V gene, CDR1 is MNHEY and CDR2 is SMNVEV (reference sequence). The V segment lost 8 bases and the J segment 5 bases; nucleotides outside the gene matches: 7.